The 9 T cell receptor beta chains listed next were all sequenced from one sample in a study of blood T cells in healthy people across ages (dated by TCRdb to about 2015). The library came from 5' RACE. The sequencing machine was an Illumina HiSeq 2500. A second PCR of 7 to 11 cycles was performed with a sample-barcoded 5' primer and a J-beta primer mix. Using fastp trimming at Q25 and MiXCR clonotype assembly, TCRdb reanalyzed the public sequencing data and kept in-frame beta chains. One record per CDR3 amino acid sequence lists the most common genes and DNA. For this sample there are 650,000 to 700,000 distinct CDR3 sequences; 32% appear just once. The ten biggest clones cover roughly 15% of the sample. Sequencing input: blood. The receptors shown here come from a woman older than 75 in good health. Donor details come from another sample of the same person, matched by shared clones.

In its sample, this clonotype was seen many times. The chain joins TRBV2 to TRBJ2-7; D not certain. The germline V and J ends were trimmed by 2 bases and 5 bases, with 22 bases remaining between them. The germline gives CDR1 SNHLY, CDR2 FYNNEI. The CDR3 sequence is 17 residues long. CDR3 residues: CASSENGDPVLVHEQYF. The DNA of the CDR3 is TGTGCCAGCAGTGAAAACGGAGACCCTGTATTGGTCCACGAGCAGTACTTC. Based on the CDR3 plus reference TRBV2 and TRBJ2-7, the full variable domain is EPEVTQTPSHQVTQMGQEVILRCVPISNHLYFYWYRQILGQKVEFLVSFYNNEISEKSEIFDDQFSVERPDGSNFTLKIRSTKLEDSAMYFCASSENGDPVLVHEQYFGPGTRLTVT.

About this clonotype itself: With a much larger clone just one base away, this may be a read error. CDR3 sequence (DNA): TGTGCCAGCAAGCGAGGGGGCCTATACAATGAGCAGTACTTC. Protein product: CASKRGGLYNEQYF. This chain connects TRBV28 to TRBJ2-1; 7 bases align to TRBD1. Gene TRBJ2-7 matches the end of the DNA better, so the J call may be wrong. CDR1 and CDR2 (germline): MDHEN, SYDVKM. The CDR3 covers 14 residues.

This clonotype was picked up many times. The V call is TRBV7-3, the J call TRBJ2-1; D is possibly TRBD1 (5 bases). Trimming cost V 2 bases and J 7 bases, with 12 bases left between them. The CDR3 is 14 amino acids. Looked up from germline, CDR1 is SGHTA and CDR2 is FQGTGA. CDR3 nucleotides: TGTGCCAGCAGCTTACAGGGAACGAAAAATGAGCAGTTCTTC. The encoded protein is CASSLQGTKNEQFF.

This clonotype occurred many times. The rearrangement uses TRBV20-1 and TRBJ2-7, with a weak D call TRBD1 (5 bases). Germline CDR1 is DFQATT and CDR2 is SNEGSKA (reference sequence). Trimming took off 6 bases at V and 0 bases at J, with 21 bases between the two ends. The CDR3 contains 16 residues. The CDR3 here is CSAHPLGQASSYEQYF. The CDR3 DNA follows: TGCAGTGCCCATCCGCTCGGACAAGCAAGCTCCTACGAGCAGTACTTC.

The gene calls are TRBV10-3 and TRBJ1-5; tentatively, D is TRBD1 (6 bases). CDR1 ENHRY and CDR2 SYGVKD come from the germline V gene. The CDR3 sequence is 13 residues long. Trimming stripped 10 bases from V and 6 bases from J, with 16 bases between. CDR3 DNA: TGTGCCACCGAGGGGGGGCTGGGTCAGCCCCAGCATTTT. This sequence encodes CATEGGLGQPQHF.

This sequence joins TRBV20-1 and TRBJ1-5, with D possibly matching TRBD1 (5 bases). Trimming cost V 1 base and J 6 bases, with 7 bases left between them. The CDR3 sequence is 12 residues long. The germline V gene encodes CDR1 DFQATT and CDR2 SNEGSKA (reference sequence). The CDR3 DNA reads TGCAGTGCTAGAGGAGGGACTCAGCCCCAGCATTTT. It specifies CSARGGTQPQHF.

Concerning this clonotype: One base away lies a much larger clone, so this may be a sequencing read error. The chain is built from TRBV24-1 and TRBJ2-1; D gene unclear. V gave up 4 bases and J gave up 10 bases, with 22 bases separating them. The CDR3 contains 16 residues. Germline CDR1 is KGHDR and CDR2 is SFDVKD. This CDR3 is CATSEPSHYGPYEQFF. CDR3 nucleotide sequence: TGTGCCACCAGTGAACCTTCCCACTATGGACCCTACGAGCAGTTCTTC.

This clonotype was counted ten times or more. The CDR3 here is CASSLGGSGGPTDTQYF. DNA for the CDR3: TGTGCCAGCAGCTTAGGGGGTAGCGGGGGGCCGACAGATACGCAGTATTTT. The V gene is TRBV7-3, the J gene TRBJ2-3; 10 bases align to TRBD2. This CDR3 spans 17 amino acids. CDR1 is SGHTA and CDR2 is FQGTGA in the germline V gene. Germline trimming cut 2 bases from V and 3 bases from J; bases unmatched to any gene: 8.

This chain uses TRBV12-3 or TRBV12-4 with TRBJ1-6; D gene ambiguous. CDR3 length equals 12 residues. Trimming removed 6 bases from V and 13 bases from J, with 13 bases in between. Written as DNA, the CDR3 is TGTGCCAGCAGCCAACAATACTCCCCCCTCCACTTT. Residues: CASSQQYSPLHF.